This T cell receptor (beta chain) was sequenced for a study of blood T cell repertoires in COVID-19. The assay was immunoSEQ multiplex PCR, and TCRdb's table has in-frame clones only and misses some. The repertoire holds about half a million clones, with 70% to 90% as singletons. Germline CDR1 SNHLY, CDR2 FYNNEI. The CDR3 has 16 residues. V shed 7 bases, J shed 8 bases, and the junction held 17 bases outside the gene matches. The TCR originated in a human donor in a cohort sampled during active COVID-19. This chain joins TRBV2 and TRBJ1-2, with TRBD1 matching over 9 bases. Sequencing was carried out using peripheral blood. CDR3 nucleotides: TGTGCCAGCACCGAGGGACAGGGTAGGACAAAGGAGGGCTACACCTTC. This sequence encodes CASTEGQGRTKEGYTF.